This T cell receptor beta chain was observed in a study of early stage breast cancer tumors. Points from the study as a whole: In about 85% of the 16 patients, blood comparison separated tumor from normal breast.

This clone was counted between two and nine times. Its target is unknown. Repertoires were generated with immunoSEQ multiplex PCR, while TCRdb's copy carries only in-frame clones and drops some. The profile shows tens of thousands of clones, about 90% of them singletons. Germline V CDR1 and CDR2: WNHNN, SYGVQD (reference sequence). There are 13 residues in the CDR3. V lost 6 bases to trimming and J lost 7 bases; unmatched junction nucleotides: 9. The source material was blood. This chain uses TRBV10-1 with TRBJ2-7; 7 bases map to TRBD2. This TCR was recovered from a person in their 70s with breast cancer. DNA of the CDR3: TGCGCCAGCAGCAGGGAGGGGTTGGCGGAGCAGTACTTC. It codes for CASSREGLAEQYF.